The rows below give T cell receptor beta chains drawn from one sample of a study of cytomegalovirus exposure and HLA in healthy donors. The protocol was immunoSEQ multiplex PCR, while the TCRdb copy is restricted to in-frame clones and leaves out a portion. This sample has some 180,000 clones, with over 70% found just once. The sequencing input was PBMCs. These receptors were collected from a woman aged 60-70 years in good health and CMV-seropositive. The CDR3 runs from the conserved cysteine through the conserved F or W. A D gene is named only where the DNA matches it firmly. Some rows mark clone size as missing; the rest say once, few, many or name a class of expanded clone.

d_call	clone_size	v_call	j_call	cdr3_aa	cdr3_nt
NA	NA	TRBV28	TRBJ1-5	CASSLDRRRNQPQHF	TGTGCCAGCAGTCTAGACCGGAGGCGCAATCAGCCCCAGCATTTT
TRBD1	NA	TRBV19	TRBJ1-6	CASSMGLQGINSPLHF	TGTGCCAGTAGTATGGGCTTACAGGGGATTAATTCACCCCTCCACTTT
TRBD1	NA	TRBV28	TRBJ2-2	CASRRQGGTGELFF	TGTGCCAGCAGGCGACAGGGGGGAACCGGGGAGCTGTTTTTT
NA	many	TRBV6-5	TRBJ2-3	CASSYSVGLTDTQYF	TGTGCCAGCAGTTACTCTGTGGGACTCACAGATACGCAGTATTTT
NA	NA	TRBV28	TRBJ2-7	CASRRTGISPLF	TGTGCCAGCAGAAGAACCGGGATTAGCCCCCTTTTC
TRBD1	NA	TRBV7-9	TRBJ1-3	CASSLPGTGAGNTIYF	TGTGCCAGCAGCTTACCCGGGACAGGGGCTGGAAACACCATATATTTT
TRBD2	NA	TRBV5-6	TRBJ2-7	CASSSLTGLETYEQYF	TGTGCCAGCAGCTCGTTGACTGGACTAGAGACCTACGAGCAGTACTTC
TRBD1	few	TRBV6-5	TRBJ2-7	CASSYSTGGYEQYF	TGTGCCAGCAGTTACTCCACAGGGGGCTACGAGCAGTACTTC
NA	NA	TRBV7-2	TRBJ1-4	CASRPQGSNEKLFF	TGTGCCAGCAGGCCCCAGGGGAGTAATGAAAAACTGTTTTTT
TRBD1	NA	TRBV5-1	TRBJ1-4	CASSVGTANEKLFF	TGCGCCAGCAGCGTCGGGACAGCGAATGAAAAACTGTTTTTT
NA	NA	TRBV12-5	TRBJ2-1	CASGLGQASNEQFF	TGTGCTAGTGGTTTGGGACAGGCTAGCAATGAGCAGTTCTTC
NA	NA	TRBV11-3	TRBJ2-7	CASSFDITYEQYF	TGTGCCAGCAGCTTCGACATCACCTACGAGCAGTACTTC
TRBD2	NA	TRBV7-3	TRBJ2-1	CASSMWTSGGGREQFF	TGTGCCAGCAGCATGTGGACTAGCGGGGGGGGTCGTGAGCAGTTCTTC
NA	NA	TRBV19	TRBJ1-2	CASSMGRDYGYTF	TGTGCCAGTAGTATGGGCAGGGACTATGGCTACACCTTC
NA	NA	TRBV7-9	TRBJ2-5	CASRRESQETQYF	TGTGCCAGCAGAAGAGAGAGCCAAGAGACCCAGTACTTC
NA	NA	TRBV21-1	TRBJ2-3	CASTSRTGVTDTQYF	TGTGCCAGCACCAGTCGGACAGGGGTTACAGATACGCAGTATTTT
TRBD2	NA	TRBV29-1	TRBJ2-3	CSAALAGPTDTQYF	TGCAGCGCCGCACTAGCGGGGCCCACAGATACGCAGTATTTT
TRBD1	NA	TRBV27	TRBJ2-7	CASSSWTGGSYEQYF	TGTGCCAGCAGTTCCTGGACAGGGGGCTCCTACGAGCAGTACTTC
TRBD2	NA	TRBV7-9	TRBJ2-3	CASSPIRLAGGSTQYF	TGTGCCAGCAGCCCGATCCGACTAGCGGGAGGATCTACGCAGTATTTT
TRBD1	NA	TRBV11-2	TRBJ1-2	CASSSQTRTGGNYGYTF	TGTGCCAGCAGCTCACAAACGCGGACAGGGGGCAACTATGGCTACACCTTC
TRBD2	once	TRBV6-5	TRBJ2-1	CASRYGTMPSDEQFF	TGTGCCAGCAGGTACGGGACTATGCCTTCGGATGAGCAGTTCTTC
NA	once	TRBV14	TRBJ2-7	CASSLTAHYEQYF	TGTGCCAGCAGCTTGACAGCACACTACGAGCAGTACTTC
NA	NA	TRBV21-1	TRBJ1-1	CASSKTGTGAFF	TGTGCCAGCAGCAAGACAGGGACCGGTGCTTTCTTT
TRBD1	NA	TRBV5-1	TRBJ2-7	CASSFSGGSYEQYF	TGCGCCAGCAGCTTTTCAGGGGGCTCCTACGAGCAGTACTTC
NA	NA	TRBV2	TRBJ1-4	CASSLYQGLNEKLFF	TGTGCCAGCAGTTTGTACCAGGGGCTTAATGAAAAACTGTTTTTT
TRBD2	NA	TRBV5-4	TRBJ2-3	CASSVPLAGSTDTQYF	TGTGCCAGCAGCGTACCACTAGCGGGGAGCACAGATACGCAGTATTTT
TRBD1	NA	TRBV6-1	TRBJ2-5	CASTHTKWTGETQYF	TGTGCCAGCACTCACACTAAATGGACAGGGGAGACCCAGTACTTC
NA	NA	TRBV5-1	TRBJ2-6	CASSRRLLDFSGANVLTF	TGCGCCAGCAGCCGCCGGCTTCTCGACTTCTCTGGGGCCAACGTCCTGACTTTC
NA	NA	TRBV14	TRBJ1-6	CASSQDRPSPLHF	TGTGCCAGCAGCCAAGACAGGCCTTCACCCCTCCACTTT
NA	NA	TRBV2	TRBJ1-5	CASRYTGFSNQPQHF	TGTGCCAGCAGGTACACAGGGTTTAGCAATCAGCCCCAGCATTTT
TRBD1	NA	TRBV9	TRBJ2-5	CASSAGQGKETQYF	TGTGCCAGCAGCGCCGGACAGGGGAAGGAGACCCAGTACTTC
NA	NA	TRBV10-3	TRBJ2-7	CAISGRGGNLGYEQYF	TGTGCCATCAGTGGAAGGGGGGGGAATTTGGGCTACGAGCAGTACTTC
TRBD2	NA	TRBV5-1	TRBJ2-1	CASSSGLAGTHEQFF	TGCGCCAGCAGCTCCGGACTAGCGGGGACACATGAGCAGTTCTTC
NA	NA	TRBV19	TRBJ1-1	CASSISTGLRNTEAFF	TGTGCCAGTAGTATCTCAACAGGGTTGAGGAACACTGAAGCTTTCTTT
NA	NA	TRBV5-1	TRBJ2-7	CASSLGAGEGAYEQYF	TGCGCCAGCAGCTTGGGTGCAGGGGAGGGTGCCTACGAGCAGTACTTC
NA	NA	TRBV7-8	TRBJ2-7	CASSLDSSYEQYF	TGTGCCAGCAGCTTAGACAGTTCCTACGAGCAGTACTTC
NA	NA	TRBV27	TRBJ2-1	CASSLFIAPSVDNEQFF	TGTGCCAGCAGTTTATTCATCGCGCCTAGCGTCGACAATGAGCAGTTCTTC
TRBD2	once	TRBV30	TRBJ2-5	CAWSVGTRIQETQYF	TGTGCCTGGAGTGTCGGGACTAGGATACAGGAGACCCAGTACTTC
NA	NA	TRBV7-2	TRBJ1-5	CASSPPGGGQPQHF	TGTGCCAGCAGCCCCCCGGGGGGGGGACAGCCCCAGCATTTT
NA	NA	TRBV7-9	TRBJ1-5	CASSPLGGSGQPQHF	TGTGCCAGCAGTCCCCTCGGGGGATCGGGCCAGCCCCAGCATTTT
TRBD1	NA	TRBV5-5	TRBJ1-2	CASSLRQGAWDGYTF	TGTGCCAGTAGCTTGAGACAGGGGGCATGGGATGGCTACACCTTC
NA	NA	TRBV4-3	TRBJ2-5	CASSQDQGSSYQETQYF	TGCGCCAGCAGCCAAGATCAAGGGAGCTCGTACCAAGAGACCCAGTACTTC
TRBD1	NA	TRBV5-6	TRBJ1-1	CASSAYRGVNTEAFF	TGTGCCAGCAGCGCCTACAGGGGGGTGAACACTGAAGCTTTCTTT
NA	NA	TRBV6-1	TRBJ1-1	CASTPRENTEAFF	TGTGCCAGCACCCCCCGGGAGAACACTGAAGCTTTCTTT
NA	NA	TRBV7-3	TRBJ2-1	CASSLMLGPLNEQFF	TGTGCCAGCAGCTTAATGCTGGGGCCGCTTAATGAGCAGTTCTTC
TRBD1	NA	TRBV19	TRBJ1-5	CASSTGQGHQPQHF	TGTGCCAGTAGTACAGGACAGGGCCATCAGCCCCAGCATTTT
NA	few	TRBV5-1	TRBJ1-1	CASSLRQDTEAFF	TGCGCCAGCAGCCTAAGACAGGACACTGAAGCTTTCTTT
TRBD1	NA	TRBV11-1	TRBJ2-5	CASSFPGQGLSETQYF	TGTGCCAGCAGCTTTCCGGGACAGGGACTATCAGAGACCCAGTACTTC
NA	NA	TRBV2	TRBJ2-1	CASSDREYNEQFF	TGTGCCAGCAGTGATCGGGAGTACAATGAGCAGTTCTTC
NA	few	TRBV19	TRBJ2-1	CASSIRAGRDEQFF	TGTGCCAGTAGTATCCGAGCGGGCAGGGATGAGCAGTTCTTC
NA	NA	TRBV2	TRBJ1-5	CASSALYSNQPQHF	TGTGCCAGCAGCGCCCTCTATAGCAATCAGCCCCAGCATTTT
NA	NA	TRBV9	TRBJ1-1	CASSEGGNVGNTEAFF	TGTGCCAGCAGCGAGGGGGGGAATGTTGGGAACACTGAAGCTTTCTTT
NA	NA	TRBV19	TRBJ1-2	CASSIRGRANYGYTF	TGTGCCAGTAGTATCAGAGGCAGGGCGAACTATGGCTACACCTTC
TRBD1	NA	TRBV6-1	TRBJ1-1	CASSASTGTEAFF	TGTGCCAGCAGTGCTTCGACAGGGACTGAAGCTTTCTTT
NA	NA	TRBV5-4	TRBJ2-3	CASSGGPIGQYF	TGTGCCAGCAGCGGAGGTCCTATAGGGCAGTATTTT